The 6 T cell receptor beta chains given below trace back to one sample, sequenced in a study of OX40 agonist ivuxolimab in advanced cancers. The library was built by means of the immunoSEQ multiplex PCR assay. Not all clones reach the TCRdb copy of this immuneACCESS table, which keeps in-frame sequences only. Checked studies attribute under half of the gap to unresolved V genes and leave the rest unexplained. The sample table contains fewer than 35,000 clones; only one count was recorded for roughly 86% of them. The ten biggest clones cover roughly three fifths of the sample. The material sequenced was CD4+ or CD8+ T cells sorted from blood, taken in a trial of the OX40 agonist ivuxolimab. Source of these receptors: an adult with an advanced solid tumor such as melanoma, head and neck, liver or kidney cancer.

The V and J genes are TRBV1 and TRBJ1-2; the table's D gene call, TRBD1, was not cross checked with the DNA. TRBV1 is flagged as a pseudogene. The CDR3 is made up of 11 amino acids. The CDR3 DNA sequence: TGCCCGACAGGGGGAGATAGTGGCTACACCTTC. Its protein product is CPTGGDSGYTF.

The CDR3 DNA sequence: TGTGCCAGCAGCCCCGACTACTACGAGCAGTACTTC. Its translation: CASSPDYYEQYF. This chain connects TRBV7-9 to TRBJ2-7; weak D call: TRBD2 (5 bases). CDR1 is SEHNR and CDR2 is FQNEAQ in the germline V gene (reference sequence). The CDR3 sequence is 12 residues long. V was cut by 5 bases and J by 3 bases, with 8 bases left in between.

This chain uses TRBV5-8 with TRBJ2-3, with TRBD1 identical over 8 bases. The CDR3 runs 15 residues. After removal of 0 bases from V and 4 bases from J, the junction contained 4 bases not matched to a gene. Looked up from germline, CDR1 is SGHTS and CDR2 is YDEGEE. The CDR3 DNA reads TGTGCCAGCAGCTTGGCAGGGGGCTCTGCAGATACGCAGTATTTT. Translating it yields CASSLAGGSADTQYF.

This chain connects TRBV6-1 to TRBJ2-7, with D unresolved. Germline CDR1 is MNHNS and CDR2 is SASEGT. Trimming cost V 6 bases and J 6 bases, with 3 bases left between them. The CDR3 contains 9 residues. The CDR3 coding sequence is TGTGCCAGCAGCCGCGAGCAGTACTTC. Translating gives CASSREQYF.

The CDR3 loop reads CASSDRQADTEAFF. CDR3 in DNA: TGCGCCAGCAGCGATCGACAGGCGGACACTGAAGCTTTCTTT. This sequence joins TRBV4-1 and TRBJ1-1; a weak D match, TRBD1 (6 bases). CDR1 MGHRA and CDR2 YSYEKL come from the germline V gene. Trimming stripped 5 bases from V and 3 bases from J, with 13 bases between. CDR3 size: 14 residues.

The chain links TRBV6-5 to TRBJ2-7; possible D gene TRBD2, 6 bases. V was pared by 0 bases and J by 6 bases, with 9 bases between. CDR3 length: 13 residues. The germline CDR1 and CDR2 sequences are MNHEY and SVGAGI. The CDR3 protein is CASSYSGGIEQYF. CDR3 sequence (DNA): TGTGCCAGCAGTTACTCGGGGGGTATCGAGCAGTACTTC.